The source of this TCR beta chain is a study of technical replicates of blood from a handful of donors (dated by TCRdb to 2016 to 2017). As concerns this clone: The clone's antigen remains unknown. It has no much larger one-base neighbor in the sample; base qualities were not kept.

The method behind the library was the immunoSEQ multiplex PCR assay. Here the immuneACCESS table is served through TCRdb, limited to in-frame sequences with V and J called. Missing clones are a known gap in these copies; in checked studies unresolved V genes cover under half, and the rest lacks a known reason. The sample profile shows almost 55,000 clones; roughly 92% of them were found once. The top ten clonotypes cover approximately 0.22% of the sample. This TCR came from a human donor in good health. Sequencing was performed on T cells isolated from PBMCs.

The CDR3 here reads CARFPEETNQPQHF. The DNA sequence reads TGTGCTAGATTCCCCGAGGAGACGAATCAGCCCCAGCATTTT. The chain is encoded by TRBV12-5 joined to TRBJ1-5; no D gene can be assigned with confidence. Via the germline V gene, CDR1 is LGHNT and CDR2 FRNRAP. The CDR3 numbers 14 residues from cysteine through phenylalanine. Only the CDR3 part of the read is kept: 42 bases, read in frame from the first base. Trimming removed 9 bases from V and 4 bases from J, leaving 16 bases between the germline ends.